A single sample gave rise to the 23 T cell receptor beta chains below, sequenced in a study of B cell selection in AIRE deficiency. TCRdb's table, derived via immunoSEQ multiplex PCR, lists solely in-frame clones and lacks some. Of about 23,000 clones detected, about 97% appear once; the ten largest clones hold more than 0.15%. CD4+CD127+ cells were sorted as the conventional CD4 T cells. Material: conventional CD4+ T cells sorted from PBMCs. The receptors stem from a human donor with AIRE deficiency.

This chain joins TRBV5-4 and TRBJ1-2, with 9 bases identical to TRBD1. Germline CDR1 reads SGHNT; CDR2 reads YYREEE (reference sequence). The length of the CDR3 is 14 residues. J gave up 3 bases and V 0 bases, and 0 bases lay outside the gene matches. In DNA form, the CDR3 reads TGTGCCAGCAGCTTGGGACAGGGGGACTATGGCTACACCTTC. This translates into CASSLGQGDYGYTF.

V usage is TRBV7-3 and J usage is TRBJ2-1; D could derive from TRBD1 or TRBD2 (6 bases each). The germline V and J ends were trimmed by 5 bases and 9 bases, with 20 bases remaining between them. CDR3 length: 15 residues. The germline V gene encodes CDR1 SGHTA and CDR2 FQGTGA. This CDR3 is CASSPEIGGSREQFF. The DNA of the CDR3 is TGTGCCAGCAGCCCTGAGATCGGGGGCAGCCGTGAGCAGTTCTTC.

The chain links TRBV7-2 to TRBJ2-7, with D possibly matching TRBD2 (5 bases). Between the trimmed V and J ends, which lost 1 base and 0 bases, there was a span of 13 bases. Germline loops: CDR1 SGHTA, CDR2 FQGNSA. The CDR3 loop spans 16 amino acids. The CDR3: CASSLVLAESSYEQYF. In DNA form, the CDR3 reads TGTGCCAGCAGCTTAGTGCTAGCCGAAAGCTCCTACGAGCAGTACTTC.

The V and J genes are TRBV18 and TRBJ2-2; D is perhaps TRBD1 (5 bases). The V gene lost 3 bases and the J gene lost 7 bases, with 18 bases spanning the gap. Germline V CDR1 and CDR2: KGHSH, LQKENI. CDR3 size: 16 residues. The CDR3 here is CASSPYDRSSSGELFF. CDR3 DNA sequence: TGTGCCAGCTCACCCTACGACAGATCCAGTAGCGGGGAGCTGTTTTTT.

The chain couples TRBV4-1 to TRBJ2-5; 10 bases line up with TRBD1. The end of the DNA aligns better with TRBJ2-7, so the J call may be wrong. Germline CDR1 MGHRA, CDR2 YSYEKL. This CDR3 contains 16 residues. The CDR3 region is CASSHDPGTGVYEQYF. The CDR3 nucleotides read TGCGCCAGCAGCCATGATCCCGGGACAGGGGTCTACGAGCAGTACTTC.

The chain links TRBV7-2 to TRBJ2-2; D unresolved. Germline V CDR1 and CDR2: SGHTA, FQGNSA. The length of the CDR3 is 14 residues. V lost 5 bases, J lost 6 bases, and 13 bases lay in between. The CDR3 DNA is TGTGCCAGCAGCCCTCAAACCTCTTCCGGGGAGCTGTTTTTT. Amino acids: CASSPQTSSGELFF.

The chain couples TRBV7-8 to TRBJ1-1, with D possibly being TRBD1 (5 bases). Germline V gene sequence: CDR1 SGHVS, CDR2 FQNEAQ. The CDR3 totals 15 residues. V was trimmed by 1 base and J by 3 bases, leaving 12 bases between them. The CDR3 DNA is TGTGCCAGCAGCTTAGGAGCGGGGGGGGACACTGAAGCTTTCTTT. Translation: CASSLGAGGDTEAFF.

The chain is built from TRBV29-1 and TRBJ1-2; D may be TRBD1 (6 bases). This CDR3 contains 14 residues. Germline CDR1 reads SQVTM; CDR2 reads ANQGSEA. With 4 bases removed from V and 7 bases from J, the gap between germline ends came to 19 bases. This chain's CDR3 is CSVGGSGASFGYTF. CDR3 nucleotide sequence: TGCAGCGTTGGCGGGTCAGGGGCCTCATTTGGCTACACCTTC.

V gene TRBV7-2 combines with J gene TRBJ2-1, with 8 positions matching TRBD2. V was clipped by 1 base and J by 15 bases; unmatched bases: 14. Per the germline V gene, CDR1 is SGHTA and CDR2 is FQGNSA. CDR3 size: 15 residues. DNA for the CDR3: TGTGCCAGCAGCTTAGAGGGGACTAGAGCAGCGCGTAGGTTCTTC. This codes for CASSLEGTRAARRFF.

The CDR3, as DNA: TGTGCCAGCAGCATCCGAGGGGATACGCAGTATTTT. It is translated as CASSIRGDTQYF. The genes are TRBV6-1 and TRBJ2-3, with D perhaps TRBD2 (5 bases). Germline V gives CDR1 MNHNS, CDR2 SASEGT. Trimming left V 6 bases short and J 6 bases short, with 10 bases between. This CDR3 is 12 amino acids long.

CDR3 sequence reads: CASSLFFRSSYNSPLHF. CDR3 DNA: TGTGCCAGCAGTTTATTTTTCAGGAGCTCCTATAATTCACCCCTCCACTTT. The chain uses TRBV28 and TRBJ1-6; D not certain. This CDR3 region has 17 residues. CDR1 and CDR2 from the germline V gene are MDHEN and SYDVKM. V was trimmed by 1 base and J by 0 bases, leaving 10 bases between them.

The genes are TRBV2 and TRBJ2-3; D unresolved. This CDR3 has 14 amino acids. Germline CDR1 and CDR2: SNHLY and FYNNEI. The V end lost 4 bases, the J end lost 2 bases, and 10 bases lay between the germline ends. The CDR3: CASSASRNTDTQYF. Here the CDR3 DNA reads TGTGCCAGCAGTGCAAGTCGGAACACAGATACGCAGTATTTT.

V and J are TRBV5-1 and TRBJ2-3; 12 nucleotides align to TRBD2. CDR1 and CDR2 (germline): SGHRS, YFSETQ. The V and J ends lost 7 bases and 6 bases, in that order; junction bases with no gene match: 3. The CDR3 consists of 13 residues. CDR3 loop: CASSLAGGDTQYF. CDR3 DNA sequence: TGCGCCAGCTCCCTAGCGGGAGGGGATACGCAGTATTTT.

The chain is built from TRBV6-6 and TRBJ2-3, with 7 bases identical to TRBD2. There are 16 residues in the CDR3. The V gene's germline CDR1 is MNHNY and CDR2 SVGAGI (reference sequence). Losses at the gene ends were 2 bases for V and 2 bases for J; bases not matched to a gene: 7. Here the CDR3 reads CASSYGLAGLTDTQYF. The CDR3 DNA sequence: TGTGCCAGCAGTTACGGGTTAGCGGGCCTCACAGATACGCAGTATTTT.

The sample holds one count of this clone. The J gene is TRBJ1-1, the V gene TRBV19; D perhaps matches TRBD1 (6 bases). The CDR3 extends over 13 amino acids. V shed 7 bases and J shed 5 bases, with 14 bases lying between them. The germline V gene encodes CDR1 LNHDA and CDR2 SQIVND (reference sequence). The CDR3 loop reads CASNQGDRTEAFF. CDR3 nucleotides: TGTGCCAGTAACCAAGGAGACAGGACTGAAGCTTTCTTT.

This clone was detected only once. The rearrangement uses TRBV15 and TRBJ1-2; 7 bases align to TRBD1. Trimming cost V 5 bases and J 0 bases; bases outside gene matches: 15. Germline V lookup: CDR1 LNHNV, CDR2 YYDKDF (reference sequence). This CDR3 has 18 residues. CDR3 sequence: CATSLSRDSRSANYGYTF. CDR3 coding DNA: TGTGCCACCAGCTTGAGTAGGGACAGCAGATCTGCTAACTATGGCTACACCTTC. Full variable domain (rest looked up from reference TRBV15 and TRBJ1-2): DAMVIQNPRYQVTQFGKPVTLSCSQTLNHNVMYWYQQKSSQAPKLLFHYYDKDFNNEADTPDNFQSRRPNTSFCFLDIRSPGLGDTAMYLCATSLSRDSRSANYGYTFGSGTRLTVV.

The chain carries TRBV7-3 and TRBJ1-2, with a weak D call TRBD1 (5 bases). Germline assignment: CDR1 SGHTA and CDR2 FQGTGA. V gave up 0 bases and J gave up 4 bases, with 9 bases separating them. The CDR3 has 14 residues. CDR3 loop: CASSLTRELYGYTF. CDR3 in DNA: TGTGCCAGCAGCTTAACCAGGGAACTCTATGGCTACACCTTC.

CDR3 in DNA: TGTGCCAGCTCCCCGAGAGGCTATAGCAATCAGCCCCAGCATTTT. It yields the protein CASSPRGYSNQPQHF. The chain has TRBV18 and TRBJ1-5, with D hard to call. The CDR3 is made up of 15 amino acids. CDR1 is KGHSH and CDR2 is LQKENI in the germline V gene. V shed 6 bases and J shed 0 bases, with 12 bases lying between them.

This chain uses TRBV6-6 with TRBJ2-2, with TRBD2 matching 7 bases. V gave up 5 bases and J gave up 6 bases; unmatched junction bases: 6. Germline CDR1 reads MNHNY; CDR2 reads SVGAGI (reference sequence). CDR3 length: 14 amino acids. CDR3 in DNA: TGTGCCAGCAGTCGCACTAGCGATTCCGGGGAGCTGTTTTTT. Translation gives CASSRTSDSGELFF.

The CDR3 region is CASSEGQGPYEQYF. The CDR3 DNA reads TGCGCCAGCAGTGAGGGGCAGGGCCCCTACGAGCAGTACTTC. V usage is TRBV10-1 and J usage is TRBJ2-7, with D maybe TRBD1 (5 bases). The CDR3 is 14 residues long. V lost 2 bases, J lost 2 bases, and 10 bases lay in between. Germline CDR1 WNHNN, CDR2 SYGVQD (reference sequence).

The J gene is TRBJ2-1, the V gene TRBV5-1; 7 nucleotides agree with TRBD2. V gave up 7 bases and J gave up 6 bases; unmatched junction bases: 4. The CDR3 has 12 amino acids. The germline V gene has CDR1 SGHRS and CDR2 YFSETQ. The CDR3 sequence is CASRLAPNEQFF. CDR3 nucleotide sequence: TGCGCCAGCCGACTAGCTCCCAATGAGCAGTTCTTC.

This clone was seen only once. The gene calls are TRBV23-1 and TRBJ2-3; D uncertain. TRBV23-1 is an open reading frame whose function is uncertain. The CDR3 is 15 amino acids. Trimming took 0 bases from V and 6 from J, leaving 13 bases between them. In DNA form, the CDR3 reads TGCGCCAGCAGTCAATCGGCCAAAAGTCGGGATACGCAGTATTTT. Its translation is CASSQSAKSRDTQYF.

The rearrangement links TRBV19 to TRBJ1-6, with unresolved D. The CDR3 is 16 amino acids. Germline V gene lookup returns CDR1 LNHDA and CDR2 SQIVND (reference sequence). Trimming cost V 5 bases and J 6 bases, with 17 bases left between them. In DNA form, the CDR3 reads TGTGCCAGTAGTGAAGGGAAAATTAAATTTAATTCACCCCTCCACTTT. It encodes CASSEGKIKFNSPLHF.